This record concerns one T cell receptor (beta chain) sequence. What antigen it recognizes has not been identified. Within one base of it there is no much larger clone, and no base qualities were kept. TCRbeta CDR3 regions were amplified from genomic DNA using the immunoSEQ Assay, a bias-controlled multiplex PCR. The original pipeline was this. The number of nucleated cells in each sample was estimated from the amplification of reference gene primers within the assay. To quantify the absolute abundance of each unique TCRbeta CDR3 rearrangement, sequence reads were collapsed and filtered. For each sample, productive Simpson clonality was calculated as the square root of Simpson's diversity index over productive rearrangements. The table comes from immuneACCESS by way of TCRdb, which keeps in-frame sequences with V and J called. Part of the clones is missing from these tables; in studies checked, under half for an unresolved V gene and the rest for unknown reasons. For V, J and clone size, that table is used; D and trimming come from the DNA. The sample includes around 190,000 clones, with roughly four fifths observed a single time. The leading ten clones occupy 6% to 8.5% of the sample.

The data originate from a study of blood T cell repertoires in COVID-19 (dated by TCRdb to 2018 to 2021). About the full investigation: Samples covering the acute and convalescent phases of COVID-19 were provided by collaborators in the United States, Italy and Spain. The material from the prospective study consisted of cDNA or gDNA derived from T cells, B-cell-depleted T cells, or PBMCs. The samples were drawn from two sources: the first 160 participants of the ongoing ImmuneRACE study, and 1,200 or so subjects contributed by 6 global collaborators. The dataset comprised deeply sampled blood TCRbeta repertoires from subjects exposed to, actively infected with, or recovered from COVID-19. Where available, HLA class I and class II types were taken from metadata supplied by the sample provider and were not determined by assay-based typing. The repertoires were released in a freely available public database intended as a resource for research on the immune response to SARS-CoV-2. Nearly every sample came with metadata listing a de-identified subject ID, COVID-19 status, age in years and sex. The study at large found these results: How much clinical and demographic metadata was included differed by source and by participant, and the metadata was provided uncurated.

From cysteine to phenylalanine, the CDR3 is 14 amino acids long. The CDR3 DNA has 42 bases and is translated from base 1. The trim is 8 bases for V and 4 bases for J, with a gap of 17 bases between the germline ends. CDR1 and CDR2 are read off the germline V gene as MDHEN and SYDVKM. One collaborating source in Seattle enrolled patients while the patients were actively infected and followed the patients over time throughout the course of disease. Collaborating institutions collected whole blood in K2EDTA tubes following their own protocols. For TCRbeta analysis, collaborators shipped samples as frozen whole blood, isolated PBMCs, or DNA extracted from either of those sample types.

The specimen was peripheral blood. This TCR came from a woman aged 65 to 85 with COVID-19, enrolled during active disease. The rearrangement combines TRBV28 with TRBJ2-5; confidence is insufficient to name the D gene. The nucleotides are TGTGCCAGCGGCGCTGGGTCTAGAGGAGAGACCCAGTACTTC. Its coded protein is CASGAGSRGETQYF.